Presented here are 8 T cell receptor beta chains from one specimen sequenced in a study of regulatory T cells in long-lasting Graves disease. Time point described: persistent/refractory GD, antithyroid drugs over 5 years with positive TRAb. Preparation of the TCR library used RNA extracted from PBMCs. The authors built TCR beta libraries using iRepertoire HTBI primers and Arm-PCR of CDR3 regions. TCRdb processed the multiplex PCR reads anew with MiXCR; each CDR3 protein has one entry. The sample has some 470,000 distinct CDR3 sequences, 20% to 25% seen once. The sequencing here drew on peripheral blood mononuclear cells (PBMCs), taken when the disease was refractory, from a patient treated with antithyroid drugs. The source is a female donor with Graves disease.

This clonotype was detected only a few times. A much larger clone sits a single nucleotide away, making a read error possible. In this CDR3 the conserved last residue, phenylalanine or tryptophan, is missing, so a read error is likely. The chain couples TRBV28 to TRBJ1-2; D is undetermined. Trimming removed 4 bases at V and 10 bases at J, with 16 bases between. Germline V gives CDR1 MDHEN, CDR2 SYDVKM. This CDR3 comprises 13 residues. The CDR3 loop is CASSSRVSRFYTL. DNA of the CDR3: TGTGCCAGCAGTTCCCGGGTCTCGCGCTTCTACACCTTG.

This clonotype showed up many times. The rearrangement joins TRBV11-2 to TRBJ2-5; 9 bases line up with TRBD2. Germline CDR1 is SGHAT and CDR2 is FQNNGV. The CDR3 sequence is 16 residues long. V trimming: 0 bases; J trimming: 5 bases; junction bases outside the gene matches: 7. The CDR3 nucleotides are TGTGCCAGCAGCTTAGAAGCGGGGGGCCGGGAGGAGACCCAGTACTTC. Encoded protein: CASSLEAGGREETQYF.

This clonotype was found many times. DNA for the CDR3: TGTGCCAGCAGTTTATTAGGGTATGAACAGATGCCGTCCGAGCAGTACTTC. Translation: CASSLLGYEQMPSEQYF. The chain carries TRBV27 and TRBJ2-7; D is uncertain. CDR1 is MNHEY and CDR2 is SMNVEV in the germline V gene (reference sequence). V was clipped by 1 base and J by 6 bases, with 22 bases between them. CDR3 length equals 17 residues.

This clonotype has just a few counts. The chain joins TRBV30 to TRBJ1-2; D gene ambiguous. CDR3 length: 14 amino acids. Germline-derived CDR1 and CDR2 are GTSNPN and SVGIG (reference sequence). V lost 0 bases and J lost 4, with 12 bases in between. CDR3 in DNA: TGTGCCTGGAGTGTACTGTCTGGCGGCTATGGCTACACCTTC. Amino acid sequence: CAWSVLSGGYGYTF. Full variable domain (remainder filled in from reference TRBV30 and TRBJ1-2): SQTIHQWPATLVQPVGSPLSLECTVEGTSNPNLYWYRQAAGRGLQLLFYSVGIGQISSEVPQNLSASRPQDRQFILSSKKLLLSDSGFYLCAWSVLSGGYGYTFGSGTRLTVV.

This clonotype was picked up many times. The V and J genes are TRBV11-2 and TRBJ1-2; 9 bases line up with TRBD1. The CDR3 length is 14 residues. CDR1 is SGHAT and CDR2 is FQNNGV in the germline V gene. The trim removed 5 bases at V and 7 bases at J, leaving 8 bases unmatched. CDR3 in amino acids: CASSPQGAVGGYTF. Written as DNA, the CDR3 is TGTGCCAGCAGCCCACAGGGGGCGGTTGGTGGCTACACCTTC.

In its sample, this clonotype was seen a few times. V usage is TRBV20-1 and J usage is TRBJ2-5, with a possible D match to TRBD1 (5 bases). Deletions cut 0 bases from V and 3 bases from J, with 14 bases between. Germline CDR1 DFQATT, CDR2 SNEGSKA (reference sequence). The CDR3 has 15 residues. The CDR3 DNA reads as TGCAGTGCTAGAGATCTTGGGGCAGAGGAAGAGACCCAGTACTTC. This sequence encodes CSARDLGAEEETQYF.

Notes on this clonotype: A clone one base away is much larger, so this may be a read error. The J gene is TRBJ1-1, the V gene TRBV6-5; 10 bases fit TRBD1. CDR1 is MNHEY, CDR2 SVGAGI, per germline. CDR3 length: 14 residues. Losses at the gene ends were 2 bases for V and 5 bases for J; bases not matched to a gene: 2. The CDR3 DNA is TGTGCCAGCAGTTACGGGACAGGGGAAACTGAAGCTTTCTTT. Translation: CASSYGTGETEAFF.

Points on this clonotype: This may come from a read error, since a much larger clone is one base off. This chain connects TRBV3-1 to TRBJ1-2; D remains ambiguous. Germline CDR1 is LGHDT and CDR2 is YNNKEL (reference sequence). The CDR3 length is 14 residues. The chain's CDR3 is CAGSQELPGYGYTF. In DNA form, the CDR3 reads TGTGCCGGCAGCCAAGAGTTGCCGGGGTATGGCTACACCTTC.